One sample yielded the 31 T cell receptor beta chains listed below, sequenced in a study of human T cells and chemical hapten exposure. TCRdb redid the calling of the RACE reads with MiXCR, one entry per CDR3 protein. The table shows approximately 370,000 distinct CDR3 sequences, with 5% to 6.5% occurring only once. Time point meaning: pre-sensitization, week 0. Stated treatment: therapeutic diphenylcyclopropenone sensitization with weekly scalp DPC. The starting material was whole blood, obtained in connection with sensitization to the hapten diphenylcyclopropenone (DPC). These receptors were taken from a woman under 30 with alopecia areata. Some clones in this sample may be carry-over from other donors' samples.

This clonotype showed up just a few times. The V and J genes are TRBV6-5 and TRBJ2-1; 7 positions agree with TRBD2. V lost 7 bases to trimming and J lost 0 bases; unmatched junction nucleotides: 6. The germline CDR1 and CDR2 sequences are MNHEY and SVGAGI. The CDR3 contains 15 residues. The CDR3 sequence: CASMVRGSSYNEQFF. The CDR3 DNA reads as TGTGCCAGCATGGTGCGGGGGAGCTCCTACAATGAGCAGTTCTTC.

In this sample, this clonotype turned up a few times. The V call is TRBV4-3, the J call TRBJ1-2, with TRBD1 matching over 7 bases. The CDR3 length is 17 residues. V shed 0 bases and J 2 bases; nucleotides not matched to a gene: 9. Germline V gene data show CDR1 as LGHNA and CDR2 as YSLEER. The CDR3 reads CASSQELWKGANYGYTF. The DNA for the CDR3 is TGCGCCAGCAGCCAAGAGCTCTGGAAGGGGGCGAACTATGGCTACACCTTC.

A few counts support this clonotype. This rearrangement joins TRBV6-2 or TRBV6-3 to TRBJ1-6; the D gene is possibly TRBD1 (5 bases). The CDR3 is made up of 16 amino acids. Germline loops: CDR1 MNHEY, CDR2 SVGEGT. Deletions cut 8 bases from V and 6 bases from J, with 20 bases between. The CDR3 region is CASGFLQTGSNSPLHF. CDR3 coding DNA: TGTGCCAGCGGGTTCCTACAAACAGGCTCTAATTCACCCCTCCACTTT.

The rearrangement joins TRBV6-2 or TRBV6-3 to TRBJ2-5; 7 positions agree with TRBD2. The germline gives CDR1 MNHEY, CDR2 SVGEGT. The junction had 6 bases not matched to a gene; V was cut back by 1 base and J by 7 bases. CDR3 length equals 14 residues. In nucleotides, the CDR3 is TGTGCCAGCAGTTACTGGGGGGGATTCGGGACCCAGTACTTC. Residues: CASSYWGGFGTQYF.

This clonotype was seen at least ten times. This rearrangement joins TRBV20-1 to TRBJ2-7; TRBD2 agrees at 11 bases. V trimming: 1 base; J trimming: 4 bases; junction bases outside the gene matches: 9. The CDR3 consists of 16 residues. CDR1 is DFQATT and CDR2 is SNEGSKA in the germline V gene (reference sequence). Written as DNA, the CDR3 is TGCAGTGCTAGAGGACTAGCGGGGTCTCGGGGGTACGAGCAGTACTTC. This encodes CSARGLAGSRGYEQYF.

Points on this clonotype: A read error is possible here, since a much larger clone lies one base away. The chain links TRBV5-1 to TRBJ2-7, with TRBD1 matching over 10 bases. V dropped 1 base and J dropped 3; count of bases not matched to a gene: 1. The CDR3 consists of 14 residues. Germline CDR1 reads SGHRS; CDR2 reads YFSETQ. The CDR3 reads CASSLRTGGYEQYF. For the CDR3, the DNA is TGCGCCAGCAGCTTGCGGACAGGGGGCTACGAGCAGTACTTC.

The genes are TRBV6-2 or TRBV6-3 and TRBJ2-5; 8 bases fit TRBD1. The junction had 4 bases not matched to a gene; V was cut back by 7 bases and J by 3 bases. Germline loops: CDR1 MNHEY, CDR2 SVGEGT. There are 13 residues in the CDR3. The CDR3 coding sequence is TGTGCCAGCATCTCACAGGGGGAAGAGACCCAGTACTTC. It translates to CASISQGEETQYF.

This clonotype was detected a few times. The V and J genes are TRBV20-1 and TRBJ2-2; possibly TRBD1 for D (6 bases). Germline CDR1 is DFQATT and CDR2 is SNEGSKA (reference sequence). V lost 6 bases, J lost 5 bases, and 16 bases lay in between. This CDR3 region has 14 residues. This CDR3 reads CSAPMQGRTGELFF. For the CDR3, the DNA is TGCAGTGCCCCGATGCAGGGGCGGACCGGGGAGCTGTTTTTT.

This clonotype was seen more than once but under ten times. This chain joins TRBV29-1 and TRBJ2-5; 12 bases fit TRBD1. The CDR3 spans 14 residues. Trimming at V came to 6 bases and at J to 6 bases, leaving 8 bases not matched to a gene. The germline V gene has CDR1 SQVTM and CDR2 ANQGSEA. CDR3 sequence (DNA): TGCAGCGTCTATGGGACAGGGGGCGTGCAGACCCAGTACTTC. As protein: CSVYGTGGVQTQYF.

J is TRBJ2-1 and V is TRBV28, with 7 bases fitting TRBD2. CDR3 length: 14 amino acids. Germline lookup yields CDR1 MDHEN and CDR2 SYDVKM. J was trimmed by 0 bases and V by 11 bases; bases with no gene match: 7. CDR3: CASLARLSYNEQFF. The DNA of the CDR3 is TGTGCCTCACTAGCGAGACTCTCCTACAATGAGCAGTTCTTC.

The table lists this clonotype with many counts. V is TRBV6-6 and J is TRBJ1-2; maybe TRBD1 (5 bases). The CDR3 runs 15 residues. Trimming cost V 4 bases and J 0 bases, with 12 bases left between them. Germline CDR1 is MNHNY and CDR2 is SVGAGI (reference sequence). For the CDR3, the DNA is TGTGCCAGCAGTTCCCGAGGGACGGCTAACTATGGCTACACCTTC. The encoded protein is CASSSRGTANYGYTF.

The J gene is TRBJ2-5, the V gene TRBV2; D remains ambiguous. Germline loops: CDR1 SNHLY, CDR2 FYNNEI. This CDR3 spans 14 amino acids. The V and J ends lost 6 bases and 3 bases respectively, with 14 bases between them. The CDR3 loop is CASSQPEQKETQYF. In DNA, the CDR3 is TGTGCCAGCAGCCAACCCGAGCAGAAAGAGACCCAGTACTTC.

A remark on this clonotype: A much larger clonotype is one base distant, so this may be a read error. This chain uses TRBV12-3 or TRBV12-4 with TRBJ2-7; 10 bases line up with TRBD2. The CDR3 covers 15 residues. The V gene end was trimmed by 8 bases and the J gene end by 11 bases; junction bases not matched to a gene: 18. The CDR3, as DNA: TGTGCCAGCGGCTTGAAAACTAGCGGGGCCCTCGGGGAGTACTTC. This translates into CASGLKTSGALGEYF.

This clonotype was observed a handful of times. V gene TRBV10-3 combines with J gene TRBJ2-1, with 8 bases lining up with TRBD1. The CDR3 is 16 residues long. The ends lost 5 bases at V and 7 bases at J; junction bases unmatched: 13. CDR1 ENHRY and CDR2 SYGVKD come from the germline V gene. The CDR3 loop is CAISTPAGQGANEQFF. In nucleotides, the CDR3 is TGTGCCATCAGTACCCCCGCCGGGCAGGGGGCGAATGAGCAGTTCTTC.

This clonotype occurred many times. This rearrangement joins TRBV7-9 to TRBJ2-1; possible D gene TRBD1, 5 bases. The germline V gene encodes CDR1 SEHNR and CDR2 FQNEAQ (reference sequence). This CDR3 is 15 amino acids long. V was pared by 1 base and J by 16 bases, with 23 bases between. The CDR3 sequence: CASSLGPGRAHLGFF. The DNA of the CDR3 is TGTGCCAGCAGCTTAGGGCCCGGCAGGGCCCACTTGGGATTCTTC. The entire variable domain, with the rest obtained from reference TRBV7-9 and TRBJ2-1, is as follows: DTGVSQNPRHKITKRGQNVTFRCDPISEHNRLYWYRQTLGQGPEFLTYFQNEAQLEKSRLLSDRFSAERPKGSFSTLEIQRTEQGDSAMYLCASSLGPGRAHLGFFGPGTRLTVL.

This clonotype was picked up a small number of times. V usage is TRBV24-1 and J usage is TRBJ2-3; 10 nucleotides align to TRBD1. The J segment lost 2 bases and the V segment lost 4 bases, leaving 2 bases of the junction unmatched. The CDR3 extends over 15 amino acids. Germline V gene data show CDR1 as KGHDR and CDR2 as SFDVKD. The CDR3 nucleotides read TGTGCCACCAGTGAGACAGGGGGCTACACAGATACGCAGTATTTT. It is translated as CATSETGGYTDTQYF.

This clonotype has just a few counts. The chain recombines TRBV7-9 with TRBJ1-3; the match to TRBD1 covers 7 bases. Trimming removed 5 bases from V and 2 bases from J; junction bases left unmatched: 9. Germline values: CDR1 SEHNR, CDR2 FQNEAQ (reference sequence). This CDR3 comprises 16 residues. CDR3 residues: CASSKLQGEAGNTIYF. CDR3 nucleotides: TGTGCCAGCAGCAAACTTCAGGGGGAGGCTGGAAACACCATATATTTT.

This clonotype was picked up a small number of times. This chain joins TRBV5-6 and TRBJ1-2, with D unresolved. Trimming left V 8 bases short and J 5 bases short, with 13 bases between. This CDR3 has 12 amino acids. The germline gives CDR1 SGHDT, CDR2 YYEEEE. CDR3 DNA: TGTGCCAGTACCCAGGAGGCTTATGGCTACACCTTC. This codes for CASTQEAYGYTF. The full variable domain, in which reference TRBV5-6 and TRBJ1-2 provide the parts outside the CDR3, is DAGVTQSPTHLIKTRGQQVTLRCSPKSGHDTVSWYQQALGQGPQFIFQYYEEEERQRGNFPDRFSGHQFPNYSSELNVNALLLGDSALYLCASTQEAYGYTFGSGTRLTVV.

This clonotype has a handful of counts. The chain employs TRBV28 and TRBJ2-3; D remains unclear. The CDR3 consists of 14 residues. Trimming removed 3 bases at V and 0 bases at J, with 7 bases between. Germline V gene lookup returns CDR1 MDHEN and CDR2 SYDVKM. The CDR3 sequence: CASSFPQSTDTQYF. The CDR3 DNA reads as TGTGCCAGCAGTTTCCCTCAGAGCACAGATACGCAGTATTTT. The whole variable domain, remainder taken from reference TRBV28 and TRBJ2-3, is DVKVTQSSRYLVKRTGEKVFLECVQDMDHENMFWYRQDPGLGLRLIYFSYDVKMKEKGDIPEGYSVSREKKERFSLILESASTNQTSMYLCASSFPQSTDTQYFGPGTRLTVL.

The chain recombines TRBV6-5 with TRBJ1-5; unclear D gene. The CDR3 has 13 residues. Between the trimmed V and J ends, which lost 2 bases and 7 bases, there was a span of 9 bases. Germline V gives CDR1 MNHEY, CDR2 SVGAGI. CDR3 sequence reads: CASSYVGGQPQHF. In DNA, the CDR3 is TGTGCCAGCAGTTACGTAGGCGGCCAGCCCCAGCATTTT.

This clonotype has a count of ten or more. The V gene is TRBV20-1, the J gene TRBJ1-4; D perhaps matches TRBD1 (5 bases). CDR1 is DFQATT and CDR2 is SNEGSKA in the germline V gene (reference sequence). The CDR3 runs 15 residues. The V gene lost 3 bases and the J gene lost 1 base, with 12 bases spanning the gap. CDR3 coding DNA: TGCAGTGCTAGGGATCCCAGGGAAACTAATGAAAAACTGTTTTTT. Protein sequence: CSARDPRETNEKLFF.

This clonotype turned up a few times. This chain uses TRBV27 with TRBJ1-5, with D uncertain. CDR1 MNHEY and CDR2 SMNVEV come from the germline V gene (reference sequence). V lost 5 bases to trimming and J lost 2 bases, with 10 bases between them. CDR3 length: 14 residues. Written as DNA, the CDR3 is TGTGCCAGCAGTCAATTGTACGGCAATCAGCCCCAGCATTTT. Its protein is CASSQLYGNQPQHF.

In this sample, this clonotype turned up a few times. The CDR3 region is CASSLSQGGIEKLFF. The DNA for the CDR3 is TGTGCCAGCAGCCTTTCCCAGGGGGGAATTGAAAAACTGTTTTTT. This rearrangement joins TRBV27 to TRBJ1-4, with 7 bases identical to TRBD1. The CDR3 length is 15 residues. V was clipped by 6 bases and J by 7 bases; unmatched bases: 11. Germline V gene lookup returns CDR1 MNHEY and CDR2 SMNVEV (reference sequence).

This clonotype was picked up a small number of times. The chain combines TRBV27 with TRBJ1-1; 7 bases fit TRBD1. The CDR3 covers 14 residues. The germline V gene has CDR1 MNHEY and CDR2 SMNVEV (reference sequence). The V and J ends lost 4 bases and 4 bases, in that order; junction bases with no gene match: 6. The CDR3 region has the DNA TGTGCCAGCAGTTCCGGGTCAGGGGGCACTGAAGCTTTCTTT. As protein: CASSSGSGGTEAFF.

This chain joins TRBV6-1 and TRBJ1-2; no clear D. The CDR3 is 21 residues long. V was cut by 7 bases and J by 1 base, with 34 bases left in between. Germline CDR1 is MNHNS and CDR2 is SASEGT. In nucleotides, the CDR3 is TGTGCCAGCATCCCTTTTGCAAAGGTCGGCGGGGAGGCACCAAGTAACTATGGCTACACCTTC. Its translation: CASIPFAKVGGEAPSNYGYTF.

This sequence joins TRBV7-9 and TRBJ2-7; D gene ambiguous. V was clipped by 5 bases and J by 5 bases, with 7 bases between them. Germline-derived CDR1 and CDR2 are SEHNR and FQNEAQ (reference sequence). The CDR3 runs to 11 residues. CDR3 loop: CASSHVNEQYF. In DNA form, the CDR3 reads TGTGCCAGCAGCCACGTGAACGAGCAGTACTTC.

This clonotype was detected ten times or more. The CDR3 DNA sequence: TGTGCCACCAGTGTTCAGGACACCGGGGAGCTGTTTTTT. This codes for CATSVQDTGELFF. The V and J genes are TRBV24-1 and TRBJ2-2; no clear D gene. The V and J ends lost 5 bases and 3 bases respectively, with 6 bases between them. This CDR3 region has 13 residues. Germline values: CDR1 KGHDR, CDR2 SFDVKD.

This chain joins TRBV5-1 and TRBJ2-2; D perhaps matches TRBD1 (6 bases). The CDR3 sequence is 16 residues long. Trimming shortened V by 9 bases and J by 0 bases, and 18 bases separated the two germline ends. Per the germline V gene, CDR1 is SGHRS and CDR2 is YFSETQ. The CDR3 region has the DNA TGCGCCACCCAATTGTCCGGGACATCGAACACCGGGGAGCTGTTTTTT. Its protein is CATQLSGTSNTGELFF.

This clonotype was recorded at least ten times. The chain links TRBV5-4 to TRBJ2-3; D ambiguous. Trimming stripped 4 bases from V and 4 bases from J, with 13 bases between. The germline V gene has CDR1 SGHNT and CDR2 YYREEE (reference sequence). CDR3 length: 14 residues. The CDR3 region has the DNA TGTGCCAGCAGCGTTCTCTCTGGAGCAGATACGCAGTATTTT. It encodes CASSVLSGADTQYF.

V usage is TRBV6-2 or TRBV6-3 and J usage is TRBJ1-5; 7 bases agree with TRBD1. This CDR3 is 14 amino acids long. Losses at the gene ends were 5 bases for V and 4 bases for J; bases not matched to a gene: 5. Germline CDR1 MNHEY, CDR2 SVGEGT. CDR3 DNA sequence: TGTGCCAGCAGTCTCGACAGGGAAAATCAGCCCCAGCATTTT. It yields the protein CASSLDRENQPQHF.

In its sample, this clonotype was seen a few times. The chain joins TRBV14 to TRBJ2-2; a weak D match, TRBD1 (5 bases). CDR1 is SGHDN and CDR2 is FVKESK in the germline V gene. Trimming stripped 1 base from V and 3 bases from J, with 9 bases between. This CDR3 spans 15 amino acids. The CDR3 reads CASSQADTYTGELFF. Written as DNA, the CDR3 is TGTGCCAGCAGCCAAGCGGACACCTACACCGGGGAGCTGTTTTTT.